The rows below give T cell receptor beta chains drawn from one sample of a study of neoadjuvant anti-PD-1 for oral cavity cancer. Profiling relied on immunoSEQ multiplex PCR, and the TCRdb table lists in-frame clones only, not all of them. The sample carries 60,000 to 75,000 clones, around 82% recorded once. The sample in question was PBMCs, obtained before nivolumab (anti-PD-1) treatment. Receptors were obtained from a person aged 35-79 years with oral cavity squamous cell carcinoma. Each CDR3 is given with its conserved first and last residue. A D gene is named only where the DNA matches it firmly. Where a row states a size, it is once, few, many or the class of an expanded clone; other rows omit it.

V gene	J gene	D gene	clone size	CDR3 DNA	CDR3 protein
TRBV30	TRBJ2-3	NA	NA	TGTGCCTGGAGTGTGCAGGGGGGCCTAGATACGCAGTATTTT	CAWSVQGGLDTQYF
TRBV20-1	TRBJ2-1	NA	NA	TGCAGTGCTAGACCGGGACTCGGGTTCTTC	CSARPGLGFF
TRBV2	TRBJ2-6	NA	NA	TGTGCCAGCAGGGCGATGTGGGGGGCCAACGTCCTGACTTTC	CASRAMWGANVLTF
TRBV27	TRBJ2-2	NA	once	TGTGCCAGCAGACAGGGACAATCCACCGGGGAGCTGTTTTTT	CASRQGQSTGELFF
TRBV6-4	TRBJ2-5	TRBD2	once	TGTGCCAGCAGCGAAACGACGGGGGGGGTAGAGACCCAGTACTTC	CASSETTGGVETQYF
TRBV28	TRBJ1-2	NA	NA	TGTGCCAGCAGCCGACTGTCCCGGGACACCTATGGCTACACCTTC	CASSRLSRDTYGYTF
TRBV30	TRBJ2-3	TRBD1	once	TGTGCCTGGAGGGGGACAGGGTTCACAGATACGCAGTATTTT	CAWRGTGFTDTQYF
TRBV5-1	TRBJ2-7	TRBD2	NA	TGCGCCAGCAGCTTACTAGCGGCGGGTGGAGTCGAGCAGTACTTC	CASSLLAAGGVEQYF
TRBV30	TRBJ1-3	NA	NA	TGTGCCTGGAGTAGTCACTCTGGAAACACCATATATTTT	CAWSSHSGNTIYF
TRBV11-2	TRBJ2-5	NA	NA	TGTGCCAGCAGGGACCAAGAGACCCAGTACTTC	CASRDQETQYF
TRBV19	TRBJ2-3	TRBD1	NA	TGTGCCAGTGGGGACAGCGTGTTCACAGATACGCAGTATTTT	CASGDSVFTDTQYF
TRBV15	TRBJ1-1	NA	once	TGTGCCACCAGCAGAGATAAGGTACCCACTGAAGCTTTCTTT	CATSRDKVPTEAFF
TRBV2	TRBJ1-3	NA	NA	TGTGCCAGCAGTGGAAGAGGGCTGGGATTTGGAAACACCATATATTTT	CASSGRGLGFGNTIYF
TRBV30	TRBJ1-1	NA	once	TGTGCCTGGAGTGACCAGGGAAGTGCTTTCTTT	CAWSDQGSAFF
TRBV5-4	TRBJ2-1	NA	once	TGTGCCAGCAGCTTGTCCGGGGGCCCAACGTACAATGAGCAGTTCTTC	CASSLSGGPTYNEQFF
TRBV11-2	TRBJ2-7	TRBD2	once	TGTGCCAGCAGCTCATTAGCGGGAGGGCCGCAGGAGCAGTACTTC	CASSSLAGGPQEQYF
TRBV19	TRBJ1-2	NA	few	TGTGCCAGTAGTCGACAGCGGACCTCGTATGGCTACACCTTC	CASSRQRTSYGYTF
TRBV19	TRBJ2-1	NA	NA	TGTGCCAGTAGTATATCTCTTACTAGAGGGGGGAGTGAGCAGTTCTTC	CASSISLTRGGSEQFF
TRBV6-5	TRBJ2-3	TRBD2	once	TGTGCCAGCAGTACGCCTAGACTAGCGGGGAGGTGGTATTTT	CASSTPRLAGRWYF
TRBV14	TRBJ2-2	NA	NA	TGTGCCAGCAGCCCCCTTGGAGCGGGCACCGGGGAGCTGTTTTTT	CASSPLGAGTGELFF
TRBV11-2	TRBJ2-5	NA	NA	TGTGCCAGCAGCCCGAACAGGGTAGGGGAGACCCAGTACTTC	CASSPNRVGETQYF
TRBV30	TRBJ1-2	TRBD1	NA	TGTGCCTGGAATAACAGGGGGTCTGGCTACACCTTC	CAWNNRGSGYTF
TRBV6-1	TRBJ1-2	NA	NA	TGTGCCAGCAGTGAGTCGGCGGGAGGTAACTATGGCTACACCTTC	CASSESAGGNYGYTF
TRBV2	TRBJ2-1	NA	NA	TGTGCCAGCAGCGATCCAGGCGCCTACAATGAGCAGTTCTTC	CASSDPGAYNEQFF
TRBV5-1	TRBJ2-7	TRBD1	few	TGCGCCAGCAGCTCCGGGACAGGGTTCCACGAGCAGTACTTC	CASSSGTGFHEQYF
TRBV6-5	TRBJ2-7	TRBD2	NA	TGTGCCAGCAGTTCCAAAACTAGCGGGGGCCTTGGGGAGCAGTACTTC	CASSSKTSGGLGEQYF
TRBV5-1	TRBJ1-1	TRBD1	NA	TGCGCCAGCAGCTTGGGGACAGGGGGTTATGACACTGAAGCTTTCTTT	CASSLGTGGYDTEAFF
TRBV2	TRBJ2-7	NA	NA	TGTGTCGCCCGGGACACCTCCTACGAGCAGTACTTC	CVARDTSYEQYF
TRBV25-1	TRBJ2-3	NA	NA	TGTGCCAGCAGTGAATGGGCAGATACGCAGTATTTT	CASSEWADTQYF
TRBV6-5	TRBJ2-3	NA	once	TGTGCCAGCAGTTACTGGGGGATTTTCACAGATACGCAGTATTTT	CASSYWGIFTDTQYF
TRBV9	TRBJ2-5	TRBD1	NA	TGTGCCAGCAGCGTCGGACAGGGCGGCTGGGGAGAGACCCAGTACTTC	CASSVGQGGWGETQYF
TRBV10-1	TRBJ1-5	NA	NA	TGCGCCAGCCTATATAGCAATCAGCCCCAGCATTTT	CASLYSNQPQHF
TRBV10-3	TRBJ1-1	NA	once	TGTGCCATCAATGCAGGGGTTAACACTGAAGCTTTCTTT	CAINAGVNTEAFF
TRBV5-1	TRBJ1-1	TRBD1	once	TGCGCCAGCAGCTTGGGTGGGACAGCAAACACTGAAGCTTTCTTT	CASSLGGTANTEAFF
TRBV10-3	TRBJ2-7	TRBD1	NA	TGTGCCATCAGTAATCTGGGACAGGGTGACTACGAGCAGTACTTC	CAISNLGQGDYEQYF
TRBV28	TRBJ1-2	NA	once	TGTGCCAGCAGACCAGGGGTGACGTATGGCTACACCTTC	CASRPGVTYGYTF
TRBV18	TRBJ1-5	NA	once	TGTGCCAGCTCACCATTCGGGAATCAGCCCCAGCATTTT	CASSPFGNQPQHF
TRBV6-1	TRBJ2-4	NA	NA	TGTGCCAGCAGTGAGGGGGCACTAGCCAAAAACATTCAGTACTTC	CASSEGALAKNIQYF
TRBV30	TRBJ2-5	NA	NA	TGTGCCTGGAGCGACGAGTACCCTAAACAAGAGACCCAGTACTTC	CAWSDEYPKQETQYF
TRBV30	TRBJ2-5	NA	once	TGTGCCTGGGACTCCCCAGGGGAGTACGAGTTAGAGACCCAGTACTTC	CAWDSPGEYELETQYF
TRBV27	TRBJ2-5	TRBD2	NA	TGTGCCAGCAGTTCGACTAGCGGGAACCAAGAGACCCAGTACTTC	CASSSTSGNQETQYF
TRBV19	TRBJ1-1	NA	NA	TGTGCCAGTAGTCTTTACACTGAAGCTTTCTTT	CASSLYTEAFF
TRBV7-2	TRBJ2-3	TRBD2	few	TGTGCCAGCAGCTGGACTAGCGGGGGCACAGATACGCAGTATTTT	CASSWTSGGTDTQYF